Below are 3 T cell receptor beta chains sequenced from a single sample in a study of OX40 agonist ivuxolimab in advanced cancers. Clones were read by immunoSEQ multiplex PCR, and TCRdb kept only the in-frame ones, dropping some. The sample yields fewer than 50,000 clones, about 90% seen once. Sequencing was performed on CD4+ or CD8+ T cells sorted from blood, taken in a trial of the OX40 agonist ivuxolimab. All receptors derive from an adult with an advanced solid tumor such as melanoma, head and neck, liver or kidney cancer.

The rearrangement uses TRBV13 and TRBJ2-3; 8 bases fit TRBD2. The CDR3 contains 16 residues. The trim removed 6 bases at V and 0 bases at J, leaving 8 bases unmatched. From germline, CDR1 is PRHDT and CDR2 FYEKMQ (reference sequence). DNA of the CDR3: TGTGCCAGCAGTACAACTAGCGGCTTGAGCACAGATACGCAGTATTTT. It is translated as CASSTTSGLSTDTQYF. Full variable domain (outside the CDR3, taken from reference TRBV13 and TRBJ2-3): AAGVIQSPRHLIKEKRETATLKCYPIPRHDTVYWYQQGPGQDPQFLISFYEKMQSDKGSIPDRFSAQQFSDYHSELNMSSLELGDSALYFCASSTTSGLSTDTQYFGPGTRLTVL.

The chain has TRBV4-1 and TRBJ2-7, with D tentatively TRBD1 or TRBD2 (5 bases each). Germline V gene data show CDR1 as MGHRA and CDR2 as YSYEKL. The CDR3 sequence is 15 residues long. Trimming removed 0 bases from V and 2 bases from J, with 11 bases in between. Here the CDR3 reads CASSQDGTLTYEQYF. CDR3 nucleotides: TGCGCCAGCAGCCAAGATGGGACCCTGACCTACGAGCAGTACTTC.

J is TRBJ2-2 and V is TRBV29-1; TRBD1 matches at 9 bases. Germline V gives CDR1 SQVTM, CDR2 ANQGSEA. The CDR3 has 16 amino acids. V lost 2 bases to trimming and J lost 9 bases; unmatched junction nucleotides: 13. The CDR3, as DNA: TGCAGCGTTGAAACGGATACTAACAGGGGGCTCAGGGAGCTGTTTTTT. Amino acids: CSVETDTNRGLRELFF.